The 9 T cell receptor beta chains below all came from one sample that was sequenced in a study of control samples from healthy donors and cancer patients. The repertoire was sequenced with immunoSEQ multiplex PCR; TCRdb's copy has only in-frame clones and lacks some. The sample holds 100,000 to 150,000 clones, 80% to 90% seen once. Sequencing was performed on blood. The receptors come from a man aged 40-50 years in good health.

This clone appeared a few times. This chain connects TRBV19 to TRBJ1-2, with D hard to call. The length of the CDR3 is 14 residues. The V gene's germline CDR1 is LNHDA and CDR2 SQIVND (reference sequence). Trimming left V 5 bases short and J 6 bases short, with 16 bases between. This CDR3 reads CASSLDLSSDGYTF. The CDR3 DNA sequence: TGTGCCAGTAGTCTCGACCTATCAAGCGATGGCTACACCTTC.

This chain joins TRBV7-9 and TRBJ1-3; D unresolved. The CDR3 contains 12 residues. Between the trimmed V and J ends, which lost 6 bases and 6 bases, there was a span of 9 bases. Per the germline V gene, CDR1 is SEHNR and CDR2 is FQNEAQ (reference sequence). In nucleotides, the CDR3 is TGTGCCAGCAGATTGGACGAAAACACCATATATTTT. Translating it yields CASRLDENTIYF.

This chain links TRBV6-2 or TRBV6-3 with TRBJ2-5; 11 bases are a match to TRBD2. The CDR3 covers 15 residues. V lost 4 bases to trimming and J lost 2 bases; unmatched junction nucleotides: 3. Germline CDR1 and CDR2: MNHEY and SVGEGT. CDR3 sequence reads: CASSSLAGGQETQYF. DNA for the CDR3: TGTGCCAGCAGTTCTCTAGCGGGGGGACAAGAGACCCAGTACTTC.

This clone was detected only once. The gene calls are TRBV5-1 and TRBJ2-1; D ambiguous. V lost 3 bases and J 5 bases, leaving 12 bases between the germline ends. The V gene's germline CDR1 is SGHRS and CDR2 YFSETQ. CDR3 length: 14 amino acids. CDR3 loop: CASSSSWVDNEQFF. CDR3 bases: TGCGCCAGCAGCTCCTCGTGGGTGGACAATGAGCAGTTCTTC.

This clone has a single count. The chain recombines TRBV6-1 with TRBJ1-2; 11 bases line up with TRBD1. Losses at the gene ends were 3 bases for V and 2 bases for J; bases not matched to a gene: 2. The germline gives CDR1 MNHNS, CDR2 SASEGT. This CDR3 contains 15 residues. The CDR3 loop reads CASSEWTGGNYGYTF. The CDR3 DNA is TGTGCCAGCAGTGAGTGGACAGGGGGCAACTATGGCTACACCTTC.

The chain employs TRBV7-2 and TRBJ1-1; D gene uncertain. CDR1 and CDR2 (germline): SGHTA, FQGNSA. This CDR3 spans 13 amino acids. Trimming took off 4 bases at V and 0 bases at J, with 6 bases between the two ends. DNA for the CDR3: TGTGCCAGCAGCTCGACCGTGAACACTGAAGCTTTCTTT. Translating gives CASSSTVNTEAFF.

The chain is built from TRBV11-3 and TRBJ2-6; D not resolved. The CDR3 runs to 15 residues. V was cut by 3 bases and J by 0 bases, with 6 bases left in between. Looked up from germline, CDR1 is SGHNT and CDR2 is YENEEA. CDR3 nucleotide sequence: TGTGCCAGCAGCTTGTGGGGCTCTGGGGCCAACGTCCTGACTTTC. Translated, it gives CASSLWGSGANVLTF.

This clone appeared a single time. The chain carries TRBV7-2 and TRBJ1-2; D is uncertain. The CDR3 spans 12 residues. Trimming took 1 base from V and 5 from J, leaving 5 bases between them. The germline gives CDR1 SGHTA, CDR2 FQGNSA. CDR3 sequence reads: CASSLDGYGYTF. The CDR3 nucleotides read TGTGCCAGCAGCTTAGACGGATATGGCTACACCTTC. The full variable domain, with the rest looked up from reference TRBV7-2 and TRBJ1-2, is GAGVSQSPSNKVTEKGKDVELRCDPISGHTALYWYRQSLGQGLEFLIYFQGNSAPDKSGLPSDRFSAERTGGSVSTLTIQRTQQEDSAVYLCASSLDGYGYTFGSGTRLTVV.

The chain carries TRBV19 and TRBJ1-6, with 7 bases matching TRBD1. V shed 1 base, J shed 10 bases, and the junction held 10 bases outside the gene matches. The germline gives CDR1 LNHDA, CDR2 SQIVND (reference sequence). This CDR3 is 16 amino acids long. This chain's CDR3 is CASSIAGTVAQSPLHF. The CDR3 nucleotides are TGTGCCAGTAGTATAGCCGGGACAGTCGCCCAATCACCCCTCCACTTT.